This entry describes one TCR beta chain. In the original analysis: Reference gene primer amplification in the assay estimated nucleated cell counts. TCRdb's table, derived via immunoSEQ multiplex PCR, lists solely in-frame clones and lacks some. The D gene and trimming were derived from the DNA, and the V and J assignments and clone size from that table. The sample carries about 63,000 clones, around 83% recorded once. The sample comes from a study of blood T cell repertoires in COVID-19. Study-wide background: Donors in the United States, Italy and Spain gave samples during acute or convalescent COVID-19. PBMCs, B-cell-depleted T cells, or T cells were the source of the cDNA or gDNA that made up the material.

Unmatched junction bases numbered 15, after V lost 1 base and J lost 4 bases. The CDR3 is 18 residues long. Germline V CDR1 and CDR2: SGHTA, FQGNSA. This sequence originates from a human donor in a cohort sampled during active COVID-19. Source material: peripheral blood. The V call is TRBV7-2, the J call TRBJ2-7; TRBD2 aligns across 8 bases. This chain's CDR3 is CASSLGGFGAGVWYEQYF. CDR3 bases: TGTGCCAGCAGCTTAGGAGGGTTTGGAGCGGGAGTCTGGTACGAGCAGTACTTC.